These 4 T cell receptor beta chains were sequenced from one sample in a study of OX40 agonist ivuxolimab in advanced cancers. This table comes from immunoSEQ multiplex PCR, and its TCRdb copy is limited to in-frame clones, with some not included. The data show over 35,000 clones, roughly 87% seen once. Sequencing used CD4+ or CD8+ T cells sorted from blood, obtained in a trial of the OX40 agonist ivuxolimab. These TCRs come from an adult with an advanced solid tumor such as melanoma, head and neck, liver or kidney cancer.

This clone has a single count. The chain joins TRBV18 to TRBJ1-2, with 7 bases fitting TRBD1. The CDR3 contains 15 residues. With 2 bases clipped from V and 4 bases from J, the junction kept 7 bases outside the gene matches. The germline V gene has CDR1 KGHSH and CDR2 LQKENI. The CDR3 region has the DNA TGTGCCAGCTCACCAGTGGAACAGGGGAGCTATGGCTACACCTTC. Translating it yields CASSPVEQGSYGYTF.

This clone was seen once. V and J are TRBV4-1 and TRBJ1-1, with D possibly being TRBD1 (5 bases). CDR3 length: 16 residues. The germline gives CDR1 MGHRA, CDR2 YSYEKL. V was shortened by 0 bases and J by 1 base, with 12 bases between the two germline ends. CDR3 sequence (DNA): TGCGCCAGCAGCCAAGAAGGGGCTGGAGGGAACACTGAAGCTTTCTTT. Translation: CASSQEGAGGNTEAFF.

The chain links TRBV18 to TRBJ1-4; weak D call: TRBD1 (5 bases). Trimming took off 3 bases at V and 3 bases at J, with 11 bases between the two ends. The V gene's germline CDR1 is KGHSH and CDR2 LQKENI. The CDR3 is made up of 15 amino acids. The CDR3, as DNA: TGTGCCAGCTCACCCCAGGGAGGGGCTAATGAAAAACTGTTTTTT. Translating it yields CASSPQGGANEKLFF.

The chain joins TRBV15 to TRBJ2-1; 12 bases are shared with TRBD2. V shed 4 bases and J 3 bases; nucleotides not matched to a gene: 10. Germline-derived CDR1 and CDR2 are LNHNV and YYDKDF (reference sequence). The CDR3 is made up of 18 amino acids. Here the CDR3 reads CATSMKKPGLAGYNEQFF. CDR3 sequence (DNA): TGTGCCACCAGCATGAAGAAACCGGGACTAGCGGGCTACAATGAGCAGTTCTTC.